The 10 T cell receptor beta chains listed next were all sequenced from one sample in a study of blood T cell repertoires in COVID-19. Generated by immunoSEQ multiplex PCR, the TCRdb table keeps only in-frame clones and is missing some. Here the sample spans some 180,000 clones, over 75% being singletons. The specimen was peripheral blood. Source of these receptors: a man aged 50 or older with acute or convalescent COVID-19.

The V call is TRBV14, the J call TRBJ1-4, with a tentative D call TRBD1 (6 bases). The CDR3 extends over 14 amino acids. Between the trimmed V and J ends, which lost 0 bases and 7 bases, there was a span of 9 bases. CDR1 and CDR2 (germline): SGHDN, FVKESK. In DNA, the CDR3 is TGTGCCAGCAGCCAAGAGGGGGCCGGTGAAAAACTGTTTTTT. It codes for CASSQEGAGEKLFF.

This clone was picked up a small number of times. This chain uses TRBV7-8 with TRBJ1-4; no reliable D call. Germline-derived CDR1 and CDR2 are SGHVS and FQNEAQ. The V and J ends lost 7 bases and 3 bases respectively, with 21 bases between them. The CDR3 loop spans 17 amino acids. The CDR3, as DNA: TGTGCCAGCACTTGGAGAGGAGCTGGTCCCTCTAATGAAAAACTGTTTTTT. Protein sequence: CASTWRGAGPSNEKLFF.

The chain couples TRBV6-5 to TRBJ1-2; D unclear. V lost 8 bases, J lost 5 bases, and 12 bases lay in between. The CDR3 sequence is 12 residues long. Per the germline V gene, CDR1 is MNHEY and CDR2 is SVGAGI. CDR3 nucleotides: TGTGCCAGCCGAGGGAGTAGATATGGCTACACCTTC. This encodes CASRGSRYGYTF.

The rearrangement uses TRBV6-2 or TRBV6-3 and TRBJ2-3, with D possibly matching TRBD2 (5 bases). Trimming stripped 2 bases from V and 0 bases from J, with 27 bases between. The CDR3 is 21 residues long. CDR1 is MNHEY and CDR2 is SVGEGT in the germline V gene. The DNA of the CDR3 is TGTGCCAGCAGTTACGAAAGGGCGGGCTGGGCTTCCCGAAATAGCACAGATACGCAGTATTTT. Protein: CASSYERAGWASRNSTDTQYF.

The V gene is TRBV9, the J gene TRBJ2-2, with D unclear. The length of the CDR3 is 15 residues. Trimming cost V 4 bases and J 8 bases, with 18 bases left between them. Germline assignment: CDR1 SGDLS and CDR2 YYNGEE. CDR3 region: CASSPTLLFTGELFF. CDR3 nucleotides: TGTGCCAGCAGCCCCACCCTACTTTTTACTGGGGAGCTGTTTTTT.

V and J are TRBV27 and TRBJ1-6; 10 bases agree with TRBD1. Germline V gives CDR1 MNHEY, CDR2 SMNVEV (reference sequence). This CDR3 comprises 20 residues. V lost 2 bases to trimming and J lost 9 bases; unmatched junction nucleotides: 19. This CDR3 is CASSLRTGQGVIRRGSPLHF. Here the CDR3 DNA reads TGTGCCAGCAGTTTAAGGACAGGACAGGGGGTTATTCGAAGGGGTTCACCCCTCCACTTT.

This chain links TRBV30 with TRBJ2-3; D perhaps matches TRBD2 (7 bases). The V end was cut by 4 bases, the J end by 2 bases, with 22 bases between. This CDR3 is 17 amino acids long. The germline gives CDR1 GTSNPN, CDR2 SVGIG (reference sequence). The CDR3 bases are TGTGCCTGGACTCGGCCGGGGGCGGGGGCGCTCACAGATACGCAGTATTTT. Protein product: CAWTRPGAGALTDTQYF.

This chain connects TRBV19 to TRBJ1-5; tentatively, D is TRBD1 (6 bases). Trimming cost V 6 bases and J 0 bases, with 9 bases left between them. Germline loops: CDR1 LNHDA, CDR2 SQIVND (reference sequence). The CDR3 covers 14 residues. CDR3 sequence reads: CASRWTVSNQPQHF. CDR3 DNA sequence: TGTGCCAGTAGGTGGACAGTTAGCAATCAGCCCCAGCATTTT.

The rearrangement joins TRBV30 to TRBJ2-3; 12 bases are shared with TRBD1. There are 17 residues in the CDR3. Looked up from germline, CDR1 is GTSNPN and CDR2 is SVGIG (reference sequence). J lost 1 base, V lost 0 bases, and 5 bases had no gene match. This CDR3 is CAWSVVGTGGGTDTQYF. The CDR3 nucleotides read TGTGCCTGGAGTGTAGTCGGGACAGGGGGCGGCACAGATACGCAGTATTTT.

The V gene is TRBV30, the J gene TRBJ2-7, with 9 bases that match TRBD2. The CDR3 runs 14 residues. CDR1 is GTSNPN and CDR2 is SVGIG in the germline V gene (reference sequence). V trimming: 6 bases; J trimming: 2 bases; junction bases outside the gene matches: 8. CDR3 loop: CACFTSGRTYEQYF. Written as DNA, the CDR3 is TGTGCCTGTTTTACTAGCGGGCGTACCTACGAGCAGTACTTC.